This TCR beta chain was recovered during a study of CD8+ T cells in alopecia areata (dated by TCRdb to the late 2010s). About the study as a whole: The treated patients took part in an open-label pilot trial in which moderate-to-severe alopecia areata was treated with oral tofacitinib at 5 to 10 mg twice daily. Patients received tofacitinib for 6 to 18 months and were then followed off drug for 6 months to check for delayed response and recurrence. To study T cell clonal expansion in alopecia areata, the researchers applied high-throughput TCRbeta sequencing to both the C3H/HeJ mouse model and human patients. Scalp tissue and sorted CD4+ and CD8+ peripheral blood T cells from patchy and totalis/universalis alopecia areata patients and from healthy controls were covered by human TCRbeta sequencing. Biopsies were taken from tofacitinib-treated patients at baseline and again at 4 and 24 weeks into treatment, and several of those patients also had a later scalp biopsy. Clonality in the scalp was compared among normal scalp (n=4), patchy alopecia areata scalp (n=8), and alopecia totalis/universalis scalp (n=8). RNA was obtained with the PAXgene miRNA kit for fixed scalp, the miRNeasy kit for PBMCs, and the RNeasy kit for mouse skin. Amplification of TCRbeta CDR3 regions was done by immunoSEQ multiplex PCR using 35 Vbeta forward primers and 13 Jbeta reverse primers.

Results and caveats for the whole study, not just this receptor: Scalp TCR repertoire analysis is complicated because resident alphabeta T cells in normal human skin are also sequenced, whereas mouse skin is dominated by gammadelta T cells. Compared with normal scalp, lesional scalp had higher clonality and more expanded CD8+ clones, particularly in alopecia totalis/universalis, a pattern that suggests antigenic drive. Compared with mice, TCR sequences shared between patients were less clear, possibly partly because of HLA diversity across the patient population.

This clone came up a few times. No cognate antigen has been identified for it. Base-call qualities are not available, and no considerably larger clone is one nucleotide away. Libraries were prepared through the immunoSEQ multiplex PCR assay. For TCR sequencing, RNA was extracted from every sample and reverse transcribed into cDNA to serve as template. SuperScript III was used to make first-strand cDNA, primed with a 2:1 mix of oligo-dT and random hexamers. Amplification bias was assessed with a synthetic immune receptor repertoire, and residual bias was removed computationally. Per the source publication's procedure: Raw reads were preprocessed to remove errors, and CDR3 was defined according to IMGT conventions as the region from the conserved cysteine to phenylalanine. Clonality was computed by normalizing Shannon entropy by log2 of the number of productive unique TCRs and subtracting the result from 1. CD4 or CD8 identity of scalp clones was inferred by cross-referencing scalp TCRbeta sequences with sorted blood CD4 and CD8 repertoires. TCRdb obtained this table from immuneACCESS and retained in-frame rearrangements with V and J assigned. These tables miss some clones; where compared with another copy, unresolved V genes account for less than half of the shortfall, and the remainder is unexplained. Clonal size and the V and J genes are those of that table, whereas D and trimming came from the DNA. The sample data list over 150,000 clones, and around 50% of these were observed just once. About 14% of the sample rests with the top ten.

Read against the paper, the sample's time point label means: baseline before oral tofacitinib. From alopecia areata patients, peripheral blood was collected along with lesional scalp punch biopsies. PBMCs were isolated by density centrifugation and stained for CD3, CD4 and CD8, and CD4+ and CD8+ T cells were sorted on a FACSAria. V and J are truncated by 5 bases and 6 bases respectively, leaving an intervening sequence of 20 bases. Inclusive of the bounding cysteine and phenylalanine, the CDR3 is 16 residues long. This entry keeps only the CDR3 DNA: 48 bases, framed from base 1. Via the germline V gene (reference sequence), CDR1 is SEHNR and CDR2 FQNEAQ.

Sequenced here: CD4+ T cells sorted from blood, sampled at week 0. The receptor's source is a human donor with alopecia areata. The rearrangement joined TRBV7-9 to TRBJ2-1; the D element might be TRBD1 or TRBD2, as each aligns at 6 bases. The CDR3 is CASSSVAVGAGNEQFF. In nucleotides, the sequence is TGTGCCAGCAGCAGCGTAGCGGTGGGGGCCGGCAATGAGCAGTTCTTC.